This is a list of T cell receptor beta chains from one sample in a study of T cells in tuberculosis. Repertoires were generated with immunoSEQ multiplex PCR, while TCRdb's copy carries only in-frame clones and drops some. The profile covers about 38,000 clones, with approximately 95% appearing a single time and around 4.7% taken by the ten largest. The specimen comprised PBMCs, sampled at tuberculosis diagnosis. The source is an adult with tuberculosis. CDR3s include the opening cysteine and the closing phenylalanine or tryptophan. The D gene is left open where the match is weak. Clone size is given for some rows only: seen once, a few or many times, or a class if the clone is expanded.

J gene	clone size	V gene	D gene	CDR3 protein	CDR3 DNA
TRBJ1-4	-	TRBV11-3	TRBD1	CASSVLGQGITNEKLFF	TGTGCCAGCAGCGTTCTGGGACAGGGTATCACTAATGAAAAACTGTTTTTT
TRBJ1-2	-	TRBV28	TRBD1	CASSPQDRNYGYTF	TGTGCCAGCAGTCCCCAGGACAGGAACTATGGCTACACCTTC
TRBJ1-3	-	TRBV28	-	CASTARVAGNTIYF	TGTGCCAGCACCGCCAGGGTGGCGGGAAACACCATATATTTT
TRBJ1-2	-	TRBV18	TRBD1	CASSPPDRGTENYGYTF	TGTGCCAGCTCACCACCGGACAGGGGGACGGAAAACTATGGCTACACCTTC
TRBJ2-5	-	TRBV30	-	CAGCTGVQETQYF	TGTGCCGGATGCACGGGGGTCCAAGAGACCCAGTACTTC
TRBJ2-5	once	TRBV18	-	CASSPPGQPKETQYF	TGTGCCAGCTCACCACCCGGACAGCCGAAAGAGACCCAGTACTTC
TRBJ2-3	-	TRBV7-2	TRBD2	CASRAPFPGGGGTTDTQYF	TGTGCCAGCAGGGCTCCGTTCCCGGGAGGCGGGGGGACCACAGATACGCAGTATTTT
TRBJ1-2	-	TRBV9	-	CASSTPGGYTF	TGTGCCAGCAGCACCCCCGGTGGCTACACCTTC
TRBJ1-4	-	TRBV5-1	-	CASSSGTTNEKLFF	TGCGCCAGCAGCTCCGGGACAACTAATGAAAAACTGTTTTTT
TRBJ2-7	-	TRBV6-1	-	CASLVGNGGYEQYF	TGTGCCAGCCTCGTAGGAAACGGGGGCTACGAGCAGTACTTC
TRBJ1-5	-	TRBV5-1	-	CASSLQGLSNQPQHF	TGCGCCAGCAGCTTACAGGGCCTGAGCAATCAGCCCCAGCATTTT
TRBJ2-3	-	TRBV27	TRBD1	CASSLRTGRTTDTQYF	TGTGCCAGCAGTTTAAGGACAGGGCGTACCACAGATACGCAGTATTTT
TRBJ1-2	-	TRBV13	-	CASSSPAPGYGYTF	TGTGCCAGCAGCTCCCCGGCCCCCGGGTATGGCTACACCTTC
TRBJ1-6	-	TRBV18	-	CASSPPTGGNSPLHF	TGTGCCAGCTCACCACCGACAGGCGGGAATTCACCCCTCCACTTT
TRBJ2-6	-	TRBV18	-	CASSPVFSGANVLTF	TGTGCCAGCTCACCAGTCTTCTCTGGGGCCAACGTCCTGACTTTC
TRBJ1-1	-	TRBV4-3	TRBD1	CASSQDPQGAGNTEAFF	TGCGCCAGCAGCCAAGATCCACAGGGGGCTGGGAACACTGAAGCTTTCTTT
TRBJ2-7	-	TRBV29-1	TRBD1	CSVEGPSGGKSYEQYF	TGCAGCGTTGAAGGTCCCTCAGGGGGCAAATCCTACGAGCAGTACTTC
TRBJ2-7	-	TRBV13	TRBD1	CASSLDRAYEQYF	TGTGCCAGCAGCTTGGACAGGGCCTACGAGCAGTACTTC
TRBJ1-1	-	TRBV7-2	-	CASSFYVRSHMNTEAFF	TGTGCCAGCAGTTTTTACGTTCGGAGTCACATGAACACTGAAGCTTTCTTT
TRBJ1-3	-	TRBV7-9	-	CASSPSGNTIYF	TGTGCCAGCAGCCCATCTGGAAACACCATATATTTT
TRBJ2-1	-	TRBV9	-	CASSVGGEVRNEQFF	TGTGCCAGCAGCGTGGGAGGAGAGGTTAGGAATGAGCAGTTCTTC
TRBJ1-1	-	TRBV19	TRBD1	CASSGQGLRLRLREAFF	TGTGCCAGTAGTGGACAGGGACTAAGACTACGGCTAAGAGAAGCTTTCTTT
TRBJ1-6	large	TRBV5-4	TRBD1	CASSPGQGVRSYNSPLHF	TGTGCCAGCAGCCCGGGACAGGGGGTCCGGTCCTATAATTCACCCCTCCACTTT
TRBJ1-6	-	TRBV18	-	CASSLARTLNNSPLHF	TGTGCCAGCTCACTGGCACGGACACTCAATAATTCACCCCTCCACTTT
TRBJ1-2	-	TRBV27	TRBD1	CASTPGQGVGYTF	TGTGCCAGCACCCCGGGACAGGGGGTGGGCTACACCTTC
TRBJ2-1	-	TRBV25-1	TRBD1	CASRDRKYNEQFF	TGTGCCAGCAGGGACAGGAAGTACAATGAGCAGTTCTTC
TRBJ2-5	-	TRBV15	-	CATSRGGLQETQYF	TGTGCCACCAGCAGAGGGGGCCTCCAAGAGACCCAGTACTTC
TRBJ1-5	-	TRBV6-1	-	CASSDGGEGPQHF	TGTGCCAGCAGTGACGGGGGGGAGGGGCCCCAGCATTTT
TRBJ2-3	-	TRBV14	-	CASSYTDTQYF	TGTGCCAGCAGCTACACAGATACGCAGTATTTT
TRBJ1-1	-	TRBV6-6	TRBD1	CAGSLGQGKNTEAFF	TGTGCCGGCAGTTTGGGACAGGGGAAGAACACTGAAGCTTTCTTT
TRBJ1-5	-	TRBV28	-	CASSSPHPTGQASSNQPQHF	TGTGCCAGCAGCTCACCCCACCCGACAGGTCAGGCGAGTAGCAATCAGCCCCAGCATTTT
TRBJ1-1	-	TRBV7-2	TRBD1	CASSPTGGGTEAFF	TGTGCCAGCAGCCCGACAGGGGGTGGCACTGAAGCTTTCTTT
TRBJ1-2	-	TRBV30	TRBD1	CAWMGDRAGYTF	TGTGCCTGGATGGGGGACAGGGCTGGCTACACCTTC
TRBJ1-5	-	TRBV10-2	TRBD1	CASSRQGRNQPQHF	TGCGCCAGCAGTCGACAGGGGAGAAATCAGCCCCAGCATTTT
TRBJ1-1	-	TRBV7-7	-	CASSLEVATEAFF	TGTGCCAGCAGCTTAGAGGTAGCCACTGAAGCTTTCTTT
TRBJ2-4	-	TRBV28	-	CASSPTPQGAKNIQYF	TGTGCCAGCAGTCCAACCCCCCAGGGGGCCAAAAACATTCAGTACTTC
TRBJ2-7	few	TRBV29-1	TRBD1	CSVEGWTGSPYEQYF	TGCAGCGTTGAAGGCTGGACAGGCAGCCCCTACGAGCAGTACTTC